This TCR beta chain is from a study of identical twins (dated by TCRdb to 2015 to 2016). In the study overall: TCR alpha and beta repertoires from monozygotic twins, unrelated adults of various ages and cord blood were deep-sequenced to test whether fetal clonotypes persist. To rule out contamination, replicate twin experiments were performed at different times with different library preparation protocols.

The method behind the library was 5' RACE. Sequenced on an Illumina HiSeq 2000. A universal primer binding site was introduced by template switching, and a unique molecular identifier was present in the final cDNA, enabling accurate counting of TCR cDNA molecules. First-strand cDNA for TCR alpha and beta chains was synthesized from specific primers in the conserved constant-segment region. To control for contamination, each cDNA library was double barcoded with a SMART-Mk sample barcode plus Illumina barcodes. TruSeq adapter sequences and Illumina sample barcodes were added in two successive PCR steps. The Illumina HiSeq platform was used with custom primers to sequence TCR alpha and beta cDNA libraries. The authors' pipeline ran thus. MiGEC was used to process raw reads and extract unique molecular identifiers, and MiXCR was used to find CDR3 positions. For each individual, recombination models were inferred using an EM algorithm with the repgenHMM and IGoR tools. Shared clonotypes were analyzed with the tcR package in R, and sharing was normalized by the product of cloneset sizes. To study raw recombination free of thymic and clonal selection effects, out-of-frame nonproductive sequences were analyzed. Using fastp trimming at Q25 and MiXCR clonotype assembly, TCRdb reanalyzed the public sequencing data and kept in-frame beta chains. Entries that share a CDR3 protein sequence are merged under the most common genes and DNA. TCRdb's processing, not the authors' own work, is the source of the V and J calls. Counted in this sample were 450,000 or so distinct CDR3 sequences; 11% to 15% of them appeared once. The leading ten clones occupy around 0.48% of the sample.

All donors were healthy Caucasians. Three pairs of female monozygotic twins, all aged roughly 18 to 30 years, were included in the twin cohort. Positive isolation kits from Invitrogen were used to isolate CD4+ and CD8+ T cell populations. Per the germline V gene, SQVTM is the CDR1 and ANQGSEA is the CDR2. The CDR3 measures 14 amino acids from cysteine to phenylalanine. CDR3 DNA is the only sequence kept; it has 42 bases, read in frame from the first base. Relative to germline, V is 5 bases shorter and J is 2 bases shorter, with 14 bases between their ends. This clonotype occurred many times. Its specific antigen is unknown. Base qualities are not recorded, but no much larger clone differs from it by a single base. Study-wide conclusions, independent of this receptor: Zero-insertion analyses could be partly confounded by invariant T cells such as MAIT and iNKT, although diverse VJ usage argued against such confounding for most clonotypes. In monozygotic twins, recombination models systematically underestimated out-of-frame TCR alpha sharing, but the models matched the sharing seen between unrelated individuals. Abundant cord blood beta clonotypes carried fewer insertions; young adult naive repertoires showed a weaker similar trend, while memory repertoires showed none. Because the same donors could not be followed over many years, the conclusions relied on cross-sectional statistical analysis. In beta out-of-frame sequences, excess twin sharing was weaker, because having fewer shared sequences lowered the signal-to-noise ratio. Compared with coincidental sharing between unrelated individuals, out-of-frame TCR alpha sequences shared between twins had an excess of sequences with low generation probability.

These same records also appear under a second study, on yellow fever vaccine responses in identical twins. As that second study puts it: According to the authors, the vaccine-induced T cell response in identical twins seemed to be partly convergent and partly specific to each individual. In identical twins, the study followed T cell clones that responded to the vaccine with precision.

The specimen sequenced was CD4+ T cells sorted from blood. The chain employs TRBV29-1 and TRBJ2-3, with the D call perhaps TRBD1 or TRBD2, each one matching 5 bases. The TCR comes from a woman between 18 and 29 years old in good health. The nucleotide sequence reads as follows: TGCAGCGTTACCGACAGACTAAACACAGATACGCAGTATTTT. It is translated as CSVTDRLNTDTQYF.